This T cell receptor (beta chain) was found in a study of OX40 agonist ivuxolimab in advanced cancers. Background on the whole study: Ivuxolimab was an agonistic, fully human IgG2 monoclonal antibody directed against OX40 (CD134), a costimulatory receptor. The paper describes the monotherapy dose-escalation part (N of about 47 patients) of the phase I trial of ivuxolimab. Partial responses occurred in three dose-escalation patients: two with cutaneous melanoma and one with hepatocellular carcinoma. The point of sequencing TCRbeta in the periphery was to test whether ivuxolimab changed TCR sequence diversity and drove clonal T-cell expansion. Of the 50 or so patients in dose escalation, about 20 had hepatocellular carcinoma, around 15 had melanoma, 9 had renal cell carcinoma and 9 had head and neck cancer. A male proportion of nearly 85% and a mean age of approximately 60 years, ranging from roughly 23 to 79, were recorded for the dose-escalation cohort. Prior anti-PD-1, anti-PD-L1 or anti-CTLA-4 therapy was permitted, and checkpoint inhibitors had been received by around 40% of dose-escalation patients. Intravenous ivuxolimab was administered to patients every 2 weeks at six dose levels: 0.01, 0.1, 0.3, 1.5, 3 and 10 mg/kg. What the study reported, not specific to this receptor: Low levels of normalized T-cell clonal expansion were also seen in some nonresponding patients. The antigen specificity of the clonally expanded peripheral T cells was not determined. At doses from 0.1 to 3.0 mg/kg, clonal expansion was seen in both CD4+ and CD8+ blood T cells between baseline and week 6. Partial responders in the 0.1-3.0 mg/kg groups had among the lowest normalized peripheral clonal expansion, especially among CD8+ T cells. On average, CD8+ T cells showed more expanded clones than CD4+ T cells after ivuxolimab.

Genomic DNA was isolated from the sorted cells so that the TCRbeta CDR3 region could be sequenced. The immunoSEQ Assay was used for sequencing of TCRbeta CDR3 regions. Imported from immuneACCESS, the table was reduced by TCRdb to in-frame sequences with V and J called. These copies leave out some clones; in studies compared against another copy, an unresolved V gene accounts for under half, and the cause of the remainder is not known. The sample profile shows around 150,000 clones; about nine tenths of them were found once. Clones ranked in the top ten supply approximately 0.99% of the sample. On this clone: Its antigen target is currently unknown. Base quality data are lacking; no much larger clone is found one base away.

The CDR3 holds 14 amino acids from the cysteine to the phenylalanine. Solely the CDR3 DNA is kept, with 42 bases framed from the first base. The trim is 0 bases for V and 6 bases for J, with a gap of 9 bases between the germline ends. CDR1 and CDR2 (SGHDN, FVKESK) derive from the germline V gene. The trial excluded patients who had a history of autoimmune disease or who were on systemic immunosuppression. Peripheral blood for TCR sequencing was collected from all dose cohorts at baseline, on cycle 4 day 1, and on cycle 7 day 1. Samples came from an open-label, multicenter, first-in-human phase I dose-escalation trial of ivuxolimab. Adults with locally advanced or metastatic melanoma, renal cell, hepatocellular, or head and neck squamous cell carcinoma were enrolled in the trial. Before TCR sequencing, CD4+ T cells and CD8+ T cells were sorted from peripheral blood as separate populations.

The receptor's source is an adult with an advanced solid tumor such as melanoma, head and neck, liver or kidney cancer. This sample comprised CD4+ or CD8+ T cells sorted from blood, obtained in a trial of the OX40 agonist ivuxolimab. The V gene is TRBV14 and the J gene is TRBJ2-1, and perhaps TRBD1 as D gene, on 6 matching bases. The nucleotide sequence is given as TGTGCCAGCAGCCAAGATTGGGACACCAATGAGCAGTTCTTC. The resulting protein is CASSQDWDTNEQFF.